Listed here are 26 T cell receptor beta chains from one sample, sequenced in a study of T-cell memory formation after mild COVID-19. One entry per CDR3 protein, called by TCRdb with MiXCR from the 5' RACE reads. The sample holds 350,000 to 450,000 distinct CDR3 sequences, roughly 20% seen once. The specimen sequenced was PBMCs or a T cell subset sorted from them (not recorded which). The receptors originated from an adult woman who had mild COVID-19 (a few samples of this study predate the infection). Cell type and time point are not known.

The rearrangement links TRBV12-3 or TRBV12-4 to TRBJ2-3; D may be TRBD1 (6 bases). The V end was cut by 2 bases, the J end by 2 bases, with 11 bases between. The CDR3 has 15 amino acids. CDR3 region: CASSLLDRFTDTQYF. The CDR3 DNA sequence: TGTGCCAGCAGTTTATTGGACAGATTCACAGATACGCAGTATTTT.

There are a few counts of this clonotype. One end of the junction varies from germline; a read error may be responsible. V is TRBV6-6 and J is TRBJ2-1; TRBD2 matches 13 bases. The CDR3 runs 15 residues. The V gene's germline CDR1 is MNHNY and CDR2 SVGAGI (reference sequence). CDR3 nucleotides: TGTACCAGCAGTTCCTGGACTAGCGGGGGAGATGAGCAGTTCTTC. The encoded protein is CTSSSWTSGGDEQFF.

This clonotype occurred many times. The V call is TRBV7-6, the J call TRBJ2-1, with 12 bases matching TRBD2. CDR3 length equals 17 residues. Trimming removed 5 bases from V and 0 bases from J; junction bases left unmatched: 5. Germline V gene sequence: CDR1 SGHVS, CDR2 FNYEAQ. The CDR3 sequence is CASSLGLAGDSYNEQFF. DNA for the CDR3: TGTGCCAGCAGCCTGGGACTAGCGGGCGACTCCTACAATGAGCAGTTCTTC.

The rearrangement links TRBV27 to TRBJ1-4; no clear D gene. The CDR3 contains 15 residues. Trimming removed 2 bases from V and 5 bases from J, with 12 bases in between. Germline CDR1 is MNHEY and CDR2 is SMNVEV (reference sequence). CDR3 DNA: TGTGCCAGCAGTTTAGCCGGGCAAGAAAATGAAAAACTGTTTTTT. Amino acid sequence: CASSLAGQENEKLFF.

The rearrangement links TRBV11-2 to TRBJ2-1, with 8 bases that match TRBD1. V lost 5 bases, J lost 0 bases, and 9 bases stayed unmatched. The CDR3 extends over 17 amino acids. CDR1 is SGHAT, CDR2 FQNNGV, per germline. CDR3 in amino acids: CASSQMRTGHSYNEQFF. For the CDR3, the DNA is TGTGCCAGCAGCCAAATGAGGACAGGGCACTCCTACAATGAGCAGTTCTTC.

This chain connects TRBV15 to TRBJ2-1, with 7 bases matching TRBD2. Germline-derived CDR1 and CDR2 are LNHNV and YYDKDF (reference sequence). The CDR3 covers 16 residues. The J segment lost 5 bases and the V segment lost 3 bases, leaving 10 bases of the junction unmatched. The CDR3 loop is CATSSGLADINNEQFF. CDR3 bases: TGTGCCACCAGCAGTGGGCTAGCGGATATAAACAATGAGCAGTTCTTC.

Here the CDR3 reads CASSKQGADEQFF. DNA of the CDR3: TGTGCCAGCAGCAAACAGGGGGCGGATGAGCAGTTCTTC. V and J are TRBV7-3 and TRBJ2-1, with 9 bases identical to TRBD1. The germline CDR1 and CDR2 sequences are SGHTA and FQGTGA. This CDR3 spans 13 amino acids. The ends lost 5 bases at V and 8 bases at J; junction bases unmatched: 4.

This clonotype was detected a few times. The J gene is TRBJ2-7, the V gene TRBV27; TRBD1 agrees at 8 bases. The CDR3 runs 13 residues. V lost 10 bases to trimming and J lost 0 bases; unmatched junction nucleotides: 5. Germline V gene sequence: CDR1 MNHEY, CDR2 SMNVEV (reference sequence). DNA for the CDR3: TGTGCCACACAGGGGGGACGCTCCTACGAGCAGTACTTC. Protein product: CATQGGRSYEQYF.

The chain links TRBV6-5 to TRBJ1-2, with a weak D call TRBD1 (6 bases). Germline V gene lookup returns CDR1 MNHEY and CDR2 SVGAGI. Trimming stripped 0 bases from V and 4 bases from J, with 9 bases between. The CDR3 covers 14 residues. Here the CDR3 reads CASSYSRGFYGYTF. As DNA, the CDR3 is TGTGCCAGCAGTTACTCGAGGGGGTTCTATGGCTACACCTTC.

The rearrangement joins TRBV19 to TRBJ1-2; tentatively, D is TRBD1 (5 bases). The CDR3 runs 15 residues. V lost 3 bases, J lost 4 bases, and 15 bases lay in between. The germline V gene encodes CDR1 LNHDA and CDR2 SQIVND (reference sequence). The CDR3 reads CASSIRNQGPYGYTF. The CDR3 DNA is TGTGCCAGTAGTATCCGAAATCAGGGCCCCTATGGCTACACCTTC.

This chain joins TRBV6-5 and TRBJ1-2, with D unclear. Trimming took off 0 bases at V and 3 bases at J, with 29 bases between the two ends. Germline loops: CDR1 MNHEY, CDR2 SVGAGI. The CDR3 is 21 residues long. DNA for the CDR3: TGTGCCAGCAGTTACTCGAGAGTGGGTGAATGGCAGCCGAATGCCCACTATGGCTACACCTTC. It is translated as CASSYSRVGEWQPNAHYGYTF.

V and J are TRBV12-3 or TRBV12-4 and TRBJ2-5, with 7 bases lining up with TRBD1. CDR3 length equals 15 residues. The ends lost 2 bases at V and 2 bases at J; junction bases unmatched: 5. The CDR3 coding sequence is TGTGCCAGCAGTTTAATTTTGGGACAGCAAGAGACCCAGTACTTC. This translates into CASSLILGQQETQYF.

This chain links TRBV4-3 with TRBJ2-1, with 9 bases that match TRBD2. This CDR3 is built from 18 residues. Germline V gene data show CDR1 as LGHNA and CDR2 as YSLEER. With V trimmed by 0 bases and J by 4 bases, 10 bases remained unmatched. The CDR3 coding sequence is TGCGCCAGCAGCCAAGAGCCCCAGACTAGCGGACAATACAATGAGCAGTTCTTC. Translating gives CASSQEPQTSGQYNEQFF.

This clonotype has a handful of counts. The CDR3 nucleotides read TGTGCCAGCAGCTTGGTTTCTAGCGGGGAGTACACCGGGGAGCTGTTTTTT. This codes for CASSLVSSGEYTGELFF. V is TRBV5-4 and J is TRBJ2-2; 9 nucleotides align to TRBD2. Germline trimming cut 0 bases from V and 3 bases from J; bases unmatched to any gene: 6. The CDR3 consists of 17 residues. Germline CDR1 and CDR2: SGHNT and YYREEE (reference sequence).

In its sample, this clonotype was seen a few times. The V gene is TRBV20-1, the J gene TRBJ1-2; D uncertain. Trimming removed 2 bases at V and 4 bases at J, with 8 bases between. Germline-derived CDR1 and CDR2 are DFQATT and SNEGSKA (reference sequence). The CDR3 extends over 12 amino acids. The chain's CDR3 is CSARMGSYGYTF. The DNA of the CDR3 is TGCAGTGCTAGAATGGGATCCTATGGCTACACCTTC.

The chain is built from TRBV19 and TRBJ2-7; D is possibly TRBD2 (5 bases). This CDR3 has 14 residues. Trimming took 1 base from V and 4 from J, leaving 11 bases between them. CDR1 is LNHDA and CDR2 is SQIVND in the germline V gene (reference sequence). The CDR3 coding sequence is TGTGCCAGTAGTATAGGAGGGAACCAGTACGAGCAGTACTTC. It codes for CASSIGGNQYEQYF.

CDR3 coding DNA: TGTGCCAGCACGATGAGAGGGCTGCAGACCCAGTACTTC. It specifies CASTMRGLQTQYF. The genes are TRBV12-3 or TRBV12-4 and TRBJ2-5; possibly TRBD2 for D (5 bases). The CDR3 extends over 13 amino acids. V lost 7 bases to trimming and J lost 6 bases, with 15 bases between them.

The chain joins TRBV15 to TRBJ1-1; D is unresolved. V gave up 2 bases and J gave up 4 bases, with 14 bases separating them. CDR1 LNHNV and CDR2 YYDKDF come from the germline V gene (reference sequence). The CDR3 spans 15 residues. The CDR3 bases are TGTGCCACCAGCAGACGGGGAGGCAAGAGCACTGAAGCTTTCTTT. It codes for CATSRRGGKSTEAFF.

This chain connects TRBV29-1 to TRBJ1-3; D might be TRBD1 (6 bases). Between the trimmed V and J ends, which lost 4 bases and 0 bases, there was a span of 7 bases. The CDR3 covers 13 residues. Germline V gene data show CDR1 as SQVTM and CDR2 as ANQGSEA. The CDR3 bases are TGCAGCGTTGGGGACAACTCTGGAAACACCATATATTTT. Protein product: CSVGDNSGNTIYF.

This clonotype was counted between two and nine times. The chain has TRBV7-2 and TRBJ2-3; TRBD2 matches 9 bases. The J segment lost 6 bases and the V segment lost 1 base, leaving 5 bases of the junction unmatched. The germline V gene encodes CDR1 SGHTA and CDR2 FQGNSA. This CDR3 spans 15 amino acids. In nucleotides, the CDR3 is TGTGCCAGCAGCTTAGTAGCGGGGGCTGGGGATACGCAGTATTTT. Its translation is CASSLVAGAGDTQYF.

The chain joins TRBV12-3 or TRBV12-4 to TRBJ2-1, with TRBD2 identical over 12 bases. With V trimmed by 7 bases and J by 5 bases, 3 bases remained unmatched. The CDR3 contains 14 residues. CDR3 loop: CASNLAGGNNEQFF. CDR3 nucleotide sequence: TGTGCCAGCAACCTAGCGGGGGGGAACAATGAGCAGTTCTTC.

The V call is TRBV5-1, the J call TRBJ1-1, with a tentative D call TRBD1 (6 bases). In germline, CDR1 is SGHRS, CDR2 YFSETQ. This CDR3 spans 16 amino acids. Between the trimmed V and J ends, which lost 0 bases and 5 bases, there was a span of 17 bases. The DNA for the CDR3 is TGCGCCAGCAGCTTGGTAGGGAGGGGGGCCGAGACTGAAGCTTTCTTT. This sequence encodes CASSLVGRGAETEAFF.

The genes are TRBV7-9 and TRBJ2-7; D is unresolved. Germline CDR1 and CDR2: SEHNR and FQNEAQ (reference sequence). Trimming took off 10 bases at V and 0 bases at J, with 13 bases between the two ends. This CDR3 has 13 residues. DNA for the CDR3: TGTGCCACCGAAGAAACTGACTCCTACGAGCAGTACTTC. Translated: CATEETDSYEQYF.

The chain links TRBV6-2 or TRBV6-3 to TRBJ1-1; D gene ambiguous. Deletions cut 6 bases from V and 11 bases from J, with 16 bases between. Germline V lookup: CDR1 MNHEY, CDR2 SVGEGT. The CDR3 covers 12 residues. This chain's CDR3 is CASSSRPLAAFF. The CDR3 bases are TGTGCCAGCAGCTCCAGGCCCCTTGCGGCTTTCTTT.

There are a few counts of this clonotype. This chain uses TRBV15 with TRBJ2-1, with D possibly being TRBD1 (5 bases). Trimming cost V 7 bases and J 7 bases, with 17 bases left between them. This CDR3 spans 14 amino acids. Germline values: CDR1 LNHNV, CDR2 YYDKDF (reference sequence). The DNA of the CDR3 is TGTGCCACCACCGGCAGGGCGAATGGTAATGAGCAGTTCTTC. Translated: CATTGRANGNEQFF.

In its sample, this clonotype was seen a few times. This chain connects TRBV6-6 to TRBJ1-1; D is undetermined. V was pared by 6 bases and J by 4 bases, with 15 bases between. CDR1 is MNHNY, CDR2 SVGAGI, per germline (reference sequence). This CDR3 contains 14 residues. CDR3 region: CASSQAPISTEAFF. The CDR3 region has the DNA TGTGCCAGCAGCCAAGCGCCAATTAGCACTGAAGCTTTCTTT.